The clone carrying this T cell receptor beta chain was counted a few times. The CDR3 extends over 16 amino acids. Trimming pared 0 bases from V and 3 bases from J, leaving 16 bases between. In germline, CDR1 is GTSNPN, CDR2 SVGIG (reference sequence). Assay used: immunoSEQ multiplex PCR; TCRdb lists only in-frame clones, some missing. In the table there are some 54,000 clones, around 82% of which are singletons. The data originate from a study of identifying expanded T cells in peripheral blood. The J gene is TRBJ2-3, the V gene TRBV30, with D perhaps TRBD1 or TRBD2 (5 bases each). The source material was blood. The TCR originated in a person aged 18-70 years in good health. CDR3: CAWSVLWGKRTDTQYF. In DNA, the CDR3 is TGTGCCTGGAGTGTACTATGGGGGAAACGAACAGATACGCAGTATTTT. Looking up the rest from reference TRBV30 and TRBJ2-3 gives the full variable domain: SQTIHQWPATLVQPVGSPLSLECTVEGTSNPNLYWYRQAAGRGLQLLFYSVGIGQISSEVPQNLSASRPQDRQFILSSKKLLLSDSGFYLCAWSVLWGKRTDTQYFGPGTRLTVL.